This T cell receptor beta chain originates from a study of breast tumors, draining lymph nodes, adjacent tissues. The lymph nodes were axillary draining lymph nodes from breast cancer patients. This clonotype was observed many times. The antigen is undetermined. TCRdb processed the multiplex PCR reads anew with MiXCR; each CDR3 protein has one entry. Here the sample spans some 230,000 distinct CDR3 sequences, less than 40% being singletons. Broader study findings: Compared with basal-like, luminal-like tumors shared significantly more repertoire with nontumor tissue. Compared with lymph nodes, tumors were less diverse; compared with nontumor tissue, more. That most tumor T cells come from lymph nodes remained unproven.

The source material was axillary lymph node tissue. The clonotype originates from a female donor with breast cancer. Some clones in this sample may be carry-over from other donors' samples.

The CDR3 reads CASRESGLNEKLFF. As DNA, the CDR3 is TGTGCCAGCAGGGAATCGGGCCTTAATGAAAAACTGTTTTTT. V usage is TRBV7-9 and J usage is TRBJ1-4; D is uncertain. The V end was cut by 6 bases, the J end by 4 bases, with 12 bases between. The CDR3 is 14 residues long. Per the germline V gene, CDR1 is SEHNR and CDR2 is FQNEAQ (reference sequence).